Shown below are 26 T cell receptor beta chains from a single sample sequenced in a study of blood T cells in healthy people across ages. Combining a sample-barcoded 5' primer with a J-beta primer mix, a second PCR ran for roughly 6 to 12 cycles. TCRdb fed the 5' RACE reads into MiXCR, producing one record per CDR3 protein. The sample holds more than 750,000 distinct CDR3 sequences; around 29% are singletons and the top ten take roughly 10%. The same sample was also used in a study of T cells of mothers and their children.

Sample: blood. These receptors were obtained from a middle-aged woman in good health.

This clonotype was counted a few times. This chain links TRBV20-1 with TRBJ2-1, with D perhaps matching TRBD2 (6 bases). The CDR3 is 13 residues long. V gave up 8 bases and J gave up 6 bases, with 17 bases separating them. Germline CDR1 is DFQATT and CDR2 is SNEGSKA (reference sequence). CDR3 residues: CSLRDGGGNEQFF. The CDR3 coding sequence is TGCAGTCTCCGCGACGGGGGAGGCAATGAGCAGTTCTTC.

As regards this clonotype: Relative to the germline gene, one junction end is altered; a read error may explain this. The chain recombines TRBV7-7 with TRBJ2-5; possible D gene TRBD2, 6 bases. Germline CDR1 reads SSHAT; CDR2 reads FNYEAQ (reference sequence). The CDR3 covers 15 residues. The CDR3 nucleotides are TGTGCTAGCAGCTTCTCGGCGGGCGGAGGGGAGACCCAGTACTTC. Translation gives CASSFSAGGGETQYF.

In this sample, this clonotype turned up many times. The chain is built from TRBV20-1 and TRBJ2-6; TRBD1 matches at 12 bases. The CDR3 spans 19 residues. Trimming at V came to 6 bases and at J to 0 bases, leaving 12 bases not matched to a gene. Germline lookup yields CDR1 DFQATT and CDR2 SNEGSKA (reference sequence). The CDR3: CSAEGGTGGYSSGANVLTF. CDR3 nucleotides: TGCAGTGCAGAGGGGGGGACAGGGGGCTATAGCTCTGGGGCCAACGTCCTGACTTTC.

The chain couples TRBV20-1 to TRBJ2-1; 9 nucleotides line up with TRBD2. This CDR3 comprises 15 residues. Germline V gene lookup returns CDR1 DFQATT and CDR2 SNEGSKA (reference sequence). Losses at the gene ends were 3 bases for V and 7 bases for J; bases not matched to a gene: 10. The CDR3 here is CSASNVAGDLNEQFF. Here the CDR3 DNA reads TGCAGTGCTAGTAACGTAGCGGGGGACCTGAATGAGCAGTTCTTC.

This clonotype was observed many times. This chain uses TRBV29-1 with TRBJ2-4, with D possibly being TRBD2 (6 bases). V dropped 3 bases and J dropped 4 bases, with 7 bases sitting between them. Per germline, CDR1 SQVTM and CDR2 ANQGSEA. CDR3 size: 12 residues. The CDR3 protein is CSVEGLKNIQYF. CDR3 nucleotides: TGCAGCGTTGAGGGACTGAAAAACATTCAGTACTTC.

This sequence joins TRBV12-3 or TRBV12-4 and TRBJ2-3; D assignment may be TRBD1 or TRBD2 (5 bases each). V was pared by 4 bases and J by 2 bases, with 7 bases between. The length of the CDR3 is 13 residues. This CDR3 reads CASSWDPTDTQYF. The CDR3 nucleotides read TGTGCCAGCAGTTGGGACCCCACAGATACGCAGTATTTT.

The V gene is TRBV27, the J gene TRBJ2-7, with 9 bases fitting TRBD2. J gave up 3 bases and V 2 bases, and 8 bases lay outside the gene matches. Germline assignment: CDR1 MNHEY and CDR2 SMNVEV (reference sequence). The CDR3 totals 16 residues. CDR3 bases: TGTGCCAGCAGTTTAACCCGGGCTAGCGGGGTCTACGAGCAGTACTTC. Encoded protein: CASSLTRASGVYEQYF.

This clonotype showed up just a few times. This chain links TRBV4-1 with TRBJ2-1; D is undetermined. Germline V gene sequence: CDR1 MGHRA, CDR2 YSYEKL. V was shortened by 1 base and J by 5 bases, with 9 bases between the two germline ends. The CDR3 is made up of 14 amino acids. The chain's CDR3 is CASSQGLTNNEQFF. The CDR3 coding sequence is TGCGCCAGCAGCCAAGGGCTCACCAACAATGAGCAGTTCTTC.

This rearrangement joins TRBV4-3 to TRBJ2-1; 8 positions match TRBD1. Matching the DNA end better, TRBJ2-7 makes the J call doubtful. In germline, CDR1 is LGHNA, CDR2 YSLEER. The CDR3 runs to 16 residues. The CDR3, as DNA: TGCGCCAGCAGCCAAGATGGGACAGGCTCCTACGATGAGCAGTACTTC. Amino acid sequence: CASSQDGTGSYDEQYF.

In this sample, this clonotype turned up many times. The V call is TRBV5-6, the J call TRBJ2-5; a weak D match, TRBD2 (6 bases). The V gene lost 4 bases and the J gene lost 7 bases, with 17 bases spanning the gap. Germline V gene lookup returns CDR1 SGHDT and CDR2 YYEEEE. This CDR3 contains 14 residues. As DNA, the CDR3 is TGTGCCAGCAGCATCCCGGGACGGGAGTGGACCCAGTACTTC. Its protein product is CASSIPGREWTQYF.

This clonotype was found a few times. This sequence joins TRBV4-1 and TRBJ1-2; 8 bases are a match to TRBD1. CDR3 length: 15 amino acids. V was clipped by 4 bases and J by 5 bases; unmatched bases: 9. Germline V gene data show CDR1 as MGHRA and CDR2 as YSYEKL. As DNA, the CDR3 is TGCGCCAGCAGCCGTCTAGGACAGGGCGGATATGGCTACACCTTC. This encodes CASSRLGQGGYGYTF.

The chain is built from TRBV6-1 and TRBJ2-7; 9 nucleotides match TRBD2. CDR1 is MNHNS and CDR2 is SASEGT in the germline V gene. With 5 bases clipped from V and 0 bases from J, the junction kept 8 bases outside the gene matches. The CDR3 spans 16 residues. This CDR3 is CASSQGLARTSYEQYF. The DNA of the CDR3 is TGTGCCAGCAGTCAAGGACTAGCGCGTACCTCCTACGAGCAGTACTTC.

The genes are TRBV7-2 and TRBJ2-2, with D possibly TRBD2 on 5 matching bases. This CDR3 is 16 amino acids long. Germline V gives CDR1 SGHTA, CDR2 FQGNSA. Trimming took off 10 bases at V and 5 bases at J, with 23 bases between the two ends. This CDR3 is CATRLEAREQTGELFF. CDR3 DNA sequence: TGTGCCACCCGACTCGAGGCAAGGGAGCAAACCGGGGAGCTGTTTTTT.

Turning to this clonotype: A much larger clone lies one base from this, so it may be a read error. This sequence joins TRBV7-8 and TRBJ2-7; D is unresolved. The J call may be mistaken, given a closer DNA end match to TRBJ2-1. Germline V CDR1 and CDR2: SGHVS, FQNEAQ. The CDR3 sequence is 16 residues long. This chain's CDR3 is CASSLGGRAGSYEQFF. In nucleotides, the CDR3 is TGTGCCAGCAGCTTAGGGGGTCGGGCTGGTTCCTACGAACAGTTCTTC.

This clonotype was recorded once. CDR3 in DNA: TGTGCCAGCAGCCATTTGATTACCACAGGGGATGAGCAGTTCTTC. Translating it yields CASSHLITTGDEQFF. The chain combines TRBV14 with TRBJ2-1, with 7 nucleotides matching TRBD1. The J segment lost 8 bases and the V segment lost 3 bases, leaving 10 bases of the junction unmatched. CDR3 size: 15 residues. Germline-derived CDR1 and CDR2 are SGHDN and FVKESK.

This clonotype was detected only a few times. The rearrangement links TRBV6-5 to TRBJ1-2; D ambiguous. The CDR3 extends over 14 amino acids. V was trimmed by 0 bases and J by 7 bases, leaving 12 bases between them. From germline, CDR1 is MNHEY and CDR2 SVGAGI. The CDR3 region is CASSYSPTAIGYTF. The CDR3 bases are TGTGCCAGCAGTTACTCTCCGACGGCAATTGGCTACACCTTC.

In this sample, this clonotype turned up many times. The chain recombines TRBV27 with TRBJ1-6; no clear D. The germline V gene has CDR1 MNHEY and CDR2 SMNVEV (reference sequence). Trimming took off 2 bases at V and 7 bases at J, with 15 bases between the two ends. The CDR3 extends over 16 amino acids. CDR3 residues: CASSLPPGQPNSPLHF. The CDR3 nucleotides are TGTGCCAGCAGTTTACCGCCTGGGCAGCCGAATTCACCCCTCCACTTT.

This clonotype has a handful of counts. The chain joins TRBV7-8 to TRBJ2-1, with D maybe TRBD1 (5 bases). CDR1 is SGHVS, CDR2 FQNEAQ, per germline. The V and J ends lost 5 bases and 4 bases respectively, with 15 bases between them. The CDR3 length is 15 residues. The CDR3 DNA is TGTGCCAGCAGCGATAAAAGGGGCCAGTACAATGAGCAGTTCTTC. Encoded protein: CASSDKRGQYNEQFF.

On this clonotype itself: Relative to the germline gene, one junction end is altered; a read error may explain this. The CDR3 nucleotides are TGTGCCATCAGTGAGGCCAAAAACATTCAGTACTTC. This codes for CAISEAKNIQYF. V is TRBV28 and J is TRBJ2-4; D is ambiguous. Germline-derived CDR1 and CDR2 are MDHEN and SYDVKM. CDR3 size: 12 residues. The variable domain in full, with the rest retrieved from reference TRBV28 and TRBJ2-4, is DVKVTQSSRYLVKRTGEKVFLECVQDMDHENMFWYRQDPGLGLRLIYFSYDVKMKEKGDIPEGYSVSREKKERFSLILESASTNQTSMYLCAISEAKNIQYFGAGTRLSVL.

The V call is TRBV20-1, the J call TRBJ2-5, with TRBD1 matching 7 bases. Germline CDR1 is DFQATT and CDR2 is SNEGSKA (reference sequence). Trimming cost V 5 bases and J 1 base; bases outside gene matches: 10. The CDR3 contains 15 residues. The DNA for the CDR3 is TGCAGTGCTGCCGACAGGGTTTTGGCCCAAGAGACCCAGTACTTC. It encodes CSAADRVLAQETQYF.

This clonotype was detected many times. CDR3 residues: CASSFLSGTGGKDTYEQYF. In DNA, the CDR3 is TGTGCCAGCAGTTTTTTATCCGGGACAGGGGGTAAAGATACCTACGAGCAGTACTTC. V is TRBV28 and J is TRBJ2-7; 11 bases map to TRBD1. CDR3 length: 19 amino acids. CDR1 is MDHEN, CDR2 SYDVKM, per germline. The junction had 15 bases not matched to a gene; V was cut back by 3 bases and J by 2 bases.

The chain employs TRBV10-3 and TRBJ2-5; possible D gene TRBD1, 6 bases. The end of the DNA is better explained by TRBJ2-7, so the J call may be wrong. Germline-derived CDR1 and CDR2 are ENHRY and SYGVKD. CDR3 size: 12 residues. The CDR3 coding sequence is TGTGCCATCAGTGACAGGGGCAACGAGCAGTACTTC. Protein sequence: CAISDRGNEQYF.

Written as DNA, the CDR3 is TGTGCCAGCAGCTTAGCTACCCTGACTAGCGGAGATAACACAGATACGCAGTATTTT. Protein sequence: CASSLATLTSGDNTDTQYF. This chain links TRBV7-2 with TRBJ2-3, with 9 positions matching TRBD2. Germline loops: CDR1 SGHTA, CDR2 FQGNSA. This CDR3 contains 19 residues. V was pared by 0 bases and J by 2 bases, with 12 bases of the junction left unmatched.

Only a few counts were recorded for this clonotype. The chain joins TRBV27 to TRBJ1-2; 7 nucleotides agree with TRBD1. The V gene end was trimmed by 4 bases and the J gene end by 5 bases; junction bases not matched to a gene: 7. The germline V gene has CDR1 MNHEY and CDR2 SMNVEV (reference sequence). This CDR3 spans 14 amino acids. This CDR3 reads CASSSWDRPYGYTF. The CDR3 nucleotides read TGTGCCAGCAGTTCCTGGGACAGACCTTATGGCTACACCTTC.

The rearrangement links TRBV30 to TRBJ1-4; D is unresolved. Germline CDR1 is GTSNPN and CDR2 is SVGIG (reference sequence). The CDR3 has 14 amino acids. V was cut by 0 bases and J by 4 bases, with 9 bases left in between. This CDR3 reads CAWSVSLDNEKLFF. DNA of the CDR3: TGTGCCTGGAGTGTGAGTTTGGATAATGAAAAACTGTTTTTT.

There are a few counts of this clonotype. As DNA, the CDR3 is TGTGCCAGCAGCGCCGTCGTGGCAGGGAGCACAGATACGCAGTATTTT. It is translated as CASSAVVAGSTDTQYF. V gene TRBV9 combines with J gene TRBJ2-3, with D maybe TRBD1 (5 bases). Looked up from germline, CDR1 is SGDLS and CDR2 is YYNGEE. Deletions cut 3 bases from V and 0 bases from J, with 14 bases between. CDR3 size: 16 residues.